This TCR beta chain was recovered during a study of early T cells in non-severe SARS-CoV-2 infection (dated by TCRdb to the early 2020s). Regarding the complete study: TCR sequencing used bulk RNA from unsorted whole blood, so alpha and beta chains could not be paired. The research as a whole found: VDJdb matching was skewed toward anti-spike CD8 responses and likely underestimated virus-specific expansions, missing private and CD4 specificities.

Set within a cohort of healthcare workers in London, UK, this nested case-control study involved weekly PCR testing of nasopharyngeal swabs along with blood sampling. Between 23 and 31 March 2020, the week of the UK lockdown, healthcare workers were enrolled and then followed up weekly for as long as 16 weeks. The CDR3 runs 15 amino acids, cysteine and phenylalanine included. The DNA shown is the 45-base CDR3, in frame from base 1. V is clipped by 2 bases and J by 0 bases, and the sequence between their germline boundaries is 9 bases long. The germline V gene supplies CDR1 SGDLS and CDR2 YYNGEE. With respect to this clonotype: It has no known antigen specificity. Base-call qualities are not available, and no considerably larger clone is one nucleotide away.

To prepare the library, 5' RACE was applied. The instrument was a NextSeq 500. In the TCR library protocol, unique molecular identifiers were attached to individual cDNA molecules to correct for PCR bias and sequencing error. Both TCR alpha and beta chains were sequenced, and tight co-correlation was observed between alpha and beta sequence abundances in each sample. Regarding the original processing steps: Decombinator V4 was used to annotate TCR sequences for V gene, J gene and CDR3. Expanded TCRs were defined as changing significantly between any two time points under a Poisson model with p below 0.0001. Abundances of TCRs were expressed as counts per million after normalisation to the total number of TCRs sequenced in each sample. TRAV1-2 paired with TRAJ12, TRAJ20 or TRAJ33 defined MAIT TCRs, while TRAV10 paired with TRAJ18 defined iNKT TCRs. VDJdb, accessed 1 November 2021, was searched for CMV, EBV and SARS-CoV-2 annotated TCRs, excluding TCRs annotated for multiple antigens. In TCRdb, the public reads were trimmed at Q25 with fastp and aligned with MiXCR, with productive beta chains retained. A single entry per CDR3 protein holds the most common genes and DNA from its merged rows. TCRdb's processing, not the authors' own work, is the source of the V and J calls. Recorded for this sample are 30,000 to 35,000 distinct CDR3 sequences; roughly 7.1% of them occurred a single time. Approximately 13% of the sample is in the top ten clones.

The rearranged segments are TRBV9 and TRBJ2-4, with the D gene not confidently named. Source: whole blood, taken at baseline. The sequence was obtained from an adult who was a healthcare worker with PCR-confirmed SARS-CoV-2 infection or an uninfected control (not recorded which). The CDR3 is CASSVPGLAKNIQYF. DNA sequence: TGTGCCAGCAGCGTCCCTGGATTAGCCAAAAACATTCAGTACTTC.